This TCR beta chain was identified during a study of blood T cells in healthy people across ages. Study-wide findings and caveats: CMV status of donors was not determined, possibly confounding expanded clonotype changes. Researchers deemed the diversity estimates from one million T cells underestimates. Higher diversity, along with more naive CD4+ cells, distinguished long-lived donors from aged donors.

The CDR3 loop spans 14 amino acids. Unmatched junction bases numbered 7, after V lost 4 bases and J lost 8 bases. The V gene's germline CDR1 is LGHNA and CDR2 YSLEER. This clonotype was seen a few times. Its antigen is undetermined. Primed by a sample-barcoded 5' primer and a J-beta primer mix, a second PCR proceeded for about 7 to 11 cycles. Template switching added a 12-random-nucleotide identifier to every cDNA molecule. One entry per CDR3 protein results from TCRdb running MiXCR on the 5' RACE reads. The profile shows about 400,000 distinct CDR3 sequences, 45% to 60% of them singletons. The chain recombines TRBV4-3 with TRBJ2-1; 8 nucleotides match TRBD1. Sequenced material: blood. This receptor was taken from a man aged 55-75 years in good health. CDR3 in DNA: TGCGCCAGCAGCCGTAGGGACAGGTACCATGAGCAGTTCTTC. This gives the protein CASSRRDRYHEQFF.